Below, one T cell receptor beta chain is given with its context. Produced via immunoSEQ multiplex PCR; TCRdb's table is partial and in-frame only. The data show 200,000 to 250,000 clones, with 86% seen just once and roughly 1.9% held by the top ten. The CDR3 extends over 15 amino acids. This specimen comes from a study of blood T cell repertoires in COVID-19. Material: PBMCs or T cells enriched from blood (not recorded which). The chain carries TRBV21-1 and TRBJ1-2; the table assigns TRBD1, which was not confirmed against the DNA. TRBV21-1 is classified as a pseudogene. The clonotype was recovered from a woman aged 45-60 years who had recovered from COVID-19. CDR3 coding DNA: TGTGCCAGCAGCAAAGGGGGGCGAAGAATCCATGGCTACACCTTC. It codes for CASSKGGRRIHGYTF.